One and the same sample provided the 19 T cell receptor beta chains below, sequenced in a study of cytotoxic CD8 clonotypes in ibrutinib-treated CLL. Assay: immunoSEQ multiplex PCR; the TCRdb copy retains only in-frame clones and omits some. The sample shows some 25,000 clones, 55% to 70% of them seen only once. Sequenced material: PBMCs, taken at disease progression, from a patient treated with ibrutinib. These TCRs come from a human donor with chronic lymphocytic leukemia.

The chain uses TRBV5-5 and TRBJ1-5, with D perhaps TRBD1 (5 bases). From germline, CDR1 is SGHKS and CDR2 YYEKEE (reference sequence). Between the trimmed V and J ends, which lost 3 bases and 8 bases, there was a span of 15 bases. CDR3 size: 14 residues. CDR3 nucleotides: TGTGCCAGCAGCTGGGGGACGGGTGTGGAGCCCCAGCATTTT. Translated, it gives CASSWGTGVEPQHF.

V gene TRBV19 combines with J gene TRBJ1-1; TRBD1 aligns across 7 bases. The CDR3 consists of 12 residues. CDR1 is LNHDA and CDR2 is SQIVND in the germline V gene (reference sequence). The trim removed 8 bases at V and 6 bases at J, leaving 6 bases unmatched. CDR3 protein: CASHQGGAEAFF. The CDR3 nucleotides are TGTGCCAGTCATCAGGGGGGGGCTGAAGCTTTCTTT.

The CDR3 is CASSQAGLAKETQYF. For the CDR3, the DNA is TGCGCCAGCAGCCAAGCGGGTCTAGCGAAAGAGACCCAGTACTTC. V and J are TRBV4-1 and TRBJ2-5, with a possible D match to TRBD2 (6 bases). This CDR3 comprises 15 residues. Germline CDR1 and CDR2: MGHRA and YSYEKL. The germline V and J ends were trimmed by 1 base and 3 bases, with 12 bases remaining between them.

This chain links TRBV6-5 with TRBJ1-1, with D hard to call. The CDR3 spans 15 residues. Between the trimmed V and J ends, which lost 0 bases and 0 bases, there was a span of 8 bases. In germline, CDR1 is MNHEY, CDR2 SVGAGI. The CDR3 reads CASSYSVSVNTEAFF. For the CDR3, the DNA is TGTGCCAGCAGTTACTCGGTGAGCGTGAACACTGAAGCTTTCTTT.

This clone was picked up a small number of times. The chain recombines TRBV4-2 with TRBJ2-3; tentative D call: TRBD2 (5 bases). The CDR3 consists of 14 residues. V gave up 3 bases and J gave up 4 bases, with 11 bases separating them. CDR1 and CDR2 (germline): LGHNA, YNFKEQ. This CDR3 reads CASSQVANADTQYF. The DNA of the CDR3 is TGTGCCAGCAGCCAGGTAGCGAACGCAGATACGCAGTATTTT.

This clone was seen just once. This rearrangement joins TRBV5-4 to TRBJ2-7; D is unresolved. V gave up 3 bases and J gave up 6 bases, with 19 bases separating them. Germline assignment: CDR1 SGHNT and CDR2 YYREEE (reference sequence). The CDR3 covers 15 residues. The CDR3 region is CASSYGPGPWGEQYF. The CDR3 DNA sequence: TGTGCCAGCAGCTATGGTCCGGGCCCCTGGGGCGAGCAGTACTTC.

The chain is built from TRBV18 and TRBJ1-1; TRBD1 matches 7 bases. Trimming took 8 bases from V and 4 from J; bases not matched to a gene: 13. CDR1 and CDR2 from the germline V gene are KGHSH and LQKENI. The CDR3 covers 15 residues. The CDR3 protein is CASRGGWGGGTEAFF. DNA for the CDR3: TGTGCCAGCCGAGGGGGCTGGGGCGGGGGCACTGAAGCTTTCTTT.

This chain links TRBV4-1 with TRBJ2-3; no clear D. The CDR3 runs to 14 residues. Germline V gene lookup returns CDR1 MGHRA and CDR2 YSYEKL. V lost 1 base and J 2 bases, leaving 7 bases between the germline ends. The CDR3 DNA is TGCGCCAGCAGCCAAGTCGCTAACACAGATACGCAGTATTTT. Amino acids: CASSQVANTDTQYF.

This chain links TRBV10-1 with TRBJ2-3, with TRBD2 matching 9 bases. Per germline, CDR1 WNHNN and CDR2 SYGVQD (reference sequence). The CDR3 sequence is 14 residues long. J lost 1 base, V lost 7 bases, and 3 bases had no gene match. CDR3 sequence reads: CASKIAGGTDTQYF. CDR3 DNA sequence: TGCGCCAGCAAGATAGCGGGGGGCACAGATACGCAGTATTTT.

This clone showed up just a few times. The chain recombines TRBV5-1 with TRBJ2-7; D unclear. The germline V gene encodes CDR1 SGHRS and CDR2 YFSETQ. Trimming shortened V by 0 bases and J by 4 bases, and 8 bases separated the two germline ends. The length of the CDR3 is 13 residues. CDR3 DNA: TGCGCCAGCAGCTTGGACTCTAAATACGAGCAGTACTTC. Translation gives CASSLDSKYEQYF. Based on the CDR3 plus reference TRBV5-1 and TRBJ2-7, the full variable domain is KAGVTQTPRYLIKTRGQQVTLSCSPISGHRSVSWYQQTPGQGLQFLFEYFSETQRNKGNFPGRFSGRQFSNSRSEMNVSTLELGDSALYLCASSLDSKYEQYFGPGTRLTVT.

A single count supports this clone. This chain uses TRBV5-1 with TRBJ2-5; D may be TRBD1 (6 bases). Germline CDR1 reads SGHRS; CDR2 reads YFSETQ. This CDR3 is built from 11 residues. Trimming cost V 0 bases and J 13 bases, with 10 bases left between them. The CDR3 coding sequence is TGCGCCAGCAGCTTGGGGGGACACCCGTACTTC. Translation: CASSLGGHPYF. Drawing the rest from reference TRBV5-1 and TRBJ2-5, the complete variable domain is KAGVTQTPRYLIKTRGQQVTLSCSPISGHRSVSWYQQTPGQGLQFLFEYFSETQRNKGNFPGRFSGRQFSNSRSEMNVSTLELGDSALYLCASSLGGHPYFGPGTRLLVL.

The CDR3 DNA follows: TGTGCCAGTAGTGCCGGACAGAACTATGGCTACACCTTC. It specifies CASSAGQNYGYTF. This chain connects TRBV19 to TRBJ1-2, with a tentative D call TRBD1 (6 bases). The V gene's germline CDR1 is LNHDA and CDR2 SQIVND (reference sequence). The CDR3 consists of 13 residues. Trimming took off 5 bases at V and 2 bases at J, with 9 bases between the two ends.

The genes are TRBV7-2 and TRBJ1-3; TRBD1 might be the D (5 bases). Between the trimmed V and J ends, which lost 0 bases and 0 bases, there was a span of 12 bases. Germline V gives CDR1 SGHTA, CDR2 FQGNSA. The CDR3 covers 17 residues. The CDR3 sequence: CASSLAGQVVSGNTIYF. DNA of the CDR3: TGTGCCAGCAGCTTAGCGGGGCAGGTAGTCTCTGGAAACACCATATATTTT. The full variable domain, completed using reference TRBV7-2 and TRBJ1-3, is GAGVSQSPSNKVTEKGKDVELRCDPISGHTALYWYRQSLGQGLEFLIYFQGNSAPDKSGLPSDRFSAERTGGSVSTLTIQRTQQEDSAVYLCASSLAGQVVSGNTIYFGEGSWLTVV.

This chain links TRBV9 with TRBJ2-2; no definite D call. This CDR3 spans 13 amino acids. V shed 4 bases and J shed 6 bases, with 10 bases lying between them. Germline CDR1 is SGDLS and CDR2 is YYNGEE. The CDR3 loop is CASSRIPAGELFF. The CDR3 coding sequence is TGTGCCAGCAGCCGGATCCCCGCCGGGGAGCTGTTTTTT.

The chain employs TRBV7-9 and TRBJ2-7; D ambiguous. The CDR3 length is 12 residues. V was clipped by 5 bases and J by 3 bases, with 8 bases between them. Germline CDR1 reads SEHNR; CDR2 reads FQNEAQ (reference sequence). CDR3 amino acids: CASSPKGYEQYF. The CDR3, as DNA: TGTGCCAGCAGCCCCAAAGGCTACGAGCAGTACTTC.

The rearrangement uses TRBV7-7 and TRBJ2-1; TRBD1 agrees at 9 bases. CDR3 size: 13 residues. From germline, CDR1 is SSHAT and CDR2 FNYEAQ (reference sequence). After removal of 5 bases from V and 7 bases from J, the junction contained 3 bases not matched to a gene. CDR3 residues: CASSVDRGNEQFF. The CDR3, as DNA: TGTGCCAGCAGCGTGGACAGGGGAAATGAGCAGTTCTTC.

This clone was picked up a small number of times. This chain links TRBV7-9 with TRBJ2-2; D call uncertain. V was cut by 6 bases and J by 5 bases, with 13 bases left in between. Per the germline V gene, CDR1 is SEHNR and CDR2 is FQNEAQ (reference sequence). CDR3 size: 14 residues. CDR3 nucleotide sequence: TGTGCCAGCAGATATGGGGATGGGACCGGGGAGCTGTTTTTT. Translation: CASRYGDGTGELFF.

This clone was counted only a few times. V and J are TRBV11-2 and TRBJ2-3; the D gene could be TRBD1 or TRBD2 (5 bases each). The length of the CDR3 is 15 residues. Trimming pared 1 base from V and 4 bases from J, leaving 12 bases between. Per the germline V gene, CDR1 is SGHAT and CDR2 is FQNNGV. The CDR3 is CASSLGGVPADTQYF. CDR3 bases: TGTGCCAGCAGCTTAGGAGGGGTTCCCGCAGATACGCAGTATTTT.

The table lists this clone with a count of one. This sequence joins TRBV27 and TRBJ2-3; TRBD2 aligns across 9 bases. CDR3 length: 16 residues. The germline CDR1 and CDR2 sequences are MNHEY and SMNVEV (reference sequence). J was trimmed by 3 bases and V by 3 bases; bases with no gene match: 7. Here the CDR3 DNA reads TGTGCCAGCAGTTTTCCCTCAGCGGGGGGAACAGATACGCAGTATTTT. Translating it yields CASSFPSAGGTDTQYF.